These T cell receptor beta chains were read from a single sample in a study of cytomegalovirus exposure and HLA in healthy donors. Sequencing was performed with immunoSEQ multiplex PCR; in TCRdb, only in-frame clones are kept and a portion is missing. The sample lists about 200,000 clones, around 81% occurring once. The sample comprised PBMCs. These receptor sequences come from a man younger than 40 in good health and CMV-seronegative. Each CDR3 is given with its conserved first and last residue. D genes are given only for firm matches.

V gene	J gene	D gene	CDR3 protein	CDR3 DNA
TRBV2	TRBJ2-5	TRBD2	CASSDSGRRQETQYF	TGTGCCAGCAGTGACTCCGGGAGGCGTCAAGAGACCCAGTACTTC
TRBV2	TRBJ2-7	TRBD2	CARRPGSGSYEQYF	TGTGCCAGACGGCCCGGGAGCGGGAGTTACGAGCAGTACTTC
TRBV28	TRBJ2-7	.	CASSSVDSYEQYF	TGTGCCAGCAGTTCGGTTGACTCCTACGAGCAGTACTTC
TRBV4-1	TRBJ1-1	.	CASSQAGMNTEAFF	TGCGCCAGCAGCCAGGCAGGAATGAACACTGAAGCTTTCTTT
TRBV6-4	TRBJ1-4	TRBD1	CASRPGTGSEKLFF	TGTGCCAGCAGACCCGGGACAGGGAGTGAAAAACTGTTTTTT
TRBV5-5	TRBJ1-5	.	CASSLVADVWSNQPQHF	TGTGCCAGCAGCTTGGTAGCAGACGTCTGGAGCAATCAGCCCCAGCATTTT
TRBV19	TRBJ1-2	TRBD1	CASSIVLSDRINYGYTF	TGTGCCAGTAGTATAGTATTGTCGGACAGGATTAACTATGGCTACACCTTC
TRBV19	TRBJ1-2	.	CASSPKYGVSGYTF	TGTGCCAGTAGTCCGAAATACGGGGTATCCGGCTACACCTTC
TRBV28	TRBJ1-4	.	CASSLSNGGDEKLFF	TGTGCCAGCAGTTTATCTAACGGGGGGGACGAAAAACTGTTTTTT
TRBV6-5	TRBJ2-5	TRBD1	CASSYGTGRSETQYF	TGTGCCAGCAGTTACGGGACAGGGCGGTCAGAGACCCAGTACTTC
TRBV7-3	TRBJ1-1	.	CASSLMGRGYTEAFF	TGTGCCAGCAGCTTAATGGGAAGGGGATACACTGAAGCTTTCTTT
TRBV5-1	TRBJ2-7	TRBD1	CASSQFPRTGGDEQYF	TGCGCCAGCAGCCAATTCCCTCGGACAGGGGGCGACGAGCAGTACTTC